Detailed here is one T cell receptor beta chain. The target antigen is unknown. This record belongs to a study of OX40 agonist ivuxolimab in advanced cancers. Study-level points and caveats: Dose levels from 0.1 to 3.0 mg/kg saw CD4+ and CD8+ blood T cells expand clonally by week 6.

The repertoire was sequenced with immunoSEQ multiplex PCR; TCRdb's copy has only in-frame clones and lacks some. The sample holds fewer than 60,000 clones, 85% seen once. J gave up 6 bases and V 3 bases, and 8 bases lay outside the gene matches. The germline V gene has CDR1 SGHTA and CDR2 FQGTGA. The length of the CDR3 is 15 residues. The V call is TRBV7-3, the J call TRBJ2-1; 7 bases agree with TRBD2. The sample here was CD4+ or CD8+ T cells sorted from blood, taken in a trial of the OX40 agonist ivuxolimab. This TCR was recovered from an adult with an advanced solid tumor such as melanoma, head and neck, liver or kidney cancer. CDR3 loop: CASSFRAGVINEQFF. The DNA of the CDR3 is TGTGCCAGCAGCTTTCGCGCGGGGGTTATCAATGAGCAGTTCTTC.